This T cell receptor beta chain was profiled in a study of shared clonotypes between healthy human individuals. Study-level findings and limits: Non-shared clonotypes displayed generation probabilities falling below those of clonotypes present in all four donors. Memory subsets generally showed smaller estimated richness than naive subsets did.

The method was immunoSEQ multiplex PCR; TCRdb's version includes in-frame clones alone and lacks a portion of them. The data hold 2.3 million or so clones, with more than 80% observed a single time. As to this clone: Its antigen remains unidentified.

The CDR3 loop spans 18 amino acids. Trimming took 4 bases from V and 4 from J; bases not matched to a gene: 9. Germline CDR1 and CDR2: SGHDT and YYEEEE. V and J are TRBV5-6 and TRBJ2-1; 15 nucleotides align to TRBD2. Specimen: naive CD4+ T cells from PBMCs. Subset meaning: CD45RA+ positively selected. This TCR derives from a man aged 18 to 29 in good health. Some clones in this sample may be carry-over from other donors' samples. Here the CDR3 reads CASSEGLAGGPVYNEQFF. CDR3 DNA: TGTGCCAGCAGCGAGGGACTAGCGGGAGGTCCCGTATACAATGAGCAGTTCTTC.